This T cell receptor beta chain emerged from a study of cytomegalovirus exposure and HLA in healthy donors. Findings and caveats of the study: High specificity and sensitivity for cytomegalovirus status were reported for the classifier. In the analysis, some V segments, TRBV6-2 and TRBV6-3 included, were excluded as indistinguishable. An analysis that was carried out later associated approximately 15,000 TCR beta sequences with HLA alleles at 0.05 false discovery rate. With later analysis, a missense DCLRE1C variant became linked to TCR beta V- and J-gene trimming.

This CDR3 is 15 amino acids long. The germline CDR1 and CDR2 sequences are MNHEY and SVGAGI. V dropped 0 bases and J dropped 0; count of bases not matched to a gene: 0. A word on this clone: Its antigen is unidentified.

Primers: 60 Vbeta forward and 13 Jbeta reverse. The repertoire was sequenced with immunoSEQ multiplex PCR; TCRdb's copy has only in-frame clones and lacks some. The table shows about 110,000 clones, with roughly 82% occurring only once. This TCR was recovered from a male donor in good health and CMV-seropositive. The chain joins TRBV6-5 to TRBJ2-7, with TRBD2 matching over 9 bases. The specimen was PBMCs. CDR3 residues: CASSYSSGGSYEQYF. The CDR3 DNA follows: TGTGCCAGCAGTTACTCTAGCGGGGGCTCCTACGAGCAGTACTTC.